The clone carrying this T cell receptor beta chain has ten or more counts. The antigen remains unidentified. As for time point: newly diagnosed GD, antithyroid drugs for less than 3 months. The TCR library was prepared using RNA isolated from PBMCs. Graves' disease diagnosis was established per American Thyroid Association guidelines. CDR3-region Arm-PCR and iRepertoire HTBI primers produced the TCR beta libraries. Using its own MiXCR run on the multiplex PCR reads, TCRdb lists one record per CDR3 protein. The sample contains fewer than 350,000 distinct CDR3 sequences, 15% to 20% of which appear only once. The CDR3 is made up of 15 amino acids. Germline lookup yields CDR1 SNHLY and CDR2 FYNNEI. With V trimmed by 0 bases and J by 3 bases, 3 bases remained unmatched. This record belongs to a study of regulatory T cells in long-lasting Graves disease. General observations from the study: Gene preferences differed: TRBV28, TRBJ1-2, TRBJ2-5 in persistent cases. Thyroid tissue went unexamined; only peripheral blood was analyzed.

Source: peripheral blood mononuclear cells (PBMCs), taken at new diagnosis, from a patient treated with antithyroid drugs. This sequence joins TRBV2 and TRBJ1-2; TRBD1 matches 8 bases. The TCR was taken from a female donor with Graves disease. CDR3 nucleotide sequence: TGTGCCAGCAGTGAAGCGGAGACAGGGGACTATGGCTACACCTTC. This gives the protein CASSEAETGDYGYTF. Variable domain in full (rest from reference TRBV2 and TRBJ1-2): EPEVTQTPSHQVTQMGQEVILRCVPISNHLYFYWYRQILGQKVEFLVSFYNNEISEKSEIFDDQFSVERPDGSNFTLKIRSTKLEDSAMYFCASSEAETGDYGYTFGSGTRLTVV.